One and the same sample provided the 9 T cell receptor beta chains below, sequenced in a study of a mutant IDH1 vaccine in newly diagnosed glioma. The assay was immunoSEQ multiplex PCR, and TCRdb's table has in-frame clones only and misses some. The repertoire holds about 40,000 clones, 82% seen once, with under 20% in the top ten. These receptors lack a known antigen. Time point of the sample: week 47, end of study. Each dose delivered 300 ug of mutant IDH1 20-mer peptide subcutaneously with imiquimod. Specimen: PBMCs, collected from a glioma patient whose treatment included an IDH1 peptide vaccine. The receptors were gathered from a man younger than 30 with glioma. Some clones in this sample may be carry-over from other donors' samples.

The V gene is TRBV6-6, the J gene TRBJ1-1; no reliable D call. The CDR3 consists of 13 residues. V dropped 7 bases and J dropped 5 bases, with 14 bases sitting between them. Germline V gene data show CDR1 as MNHNY and CDR2 as SVGAGI (reference sequence). CDR3 DNA sequence: TGTGCCAGCACCAACAATCCGGGTACTGAAGCTTTCTTT. It encodes CASTNNPGTEAFF.

The V gene is TRBV11-3, the J gene TRBJ2-7; 9 positions match TRBD2. CDR1 is SGHNT, CDR2 YENEEA, per germline. With V trimmed by 2 bases and J by 2 bases, 4 bases remained unmatched. The CDR3 has 15 amino acids. DNA for the CDR3: TGTGCCAGCAGCTTAAGAGCGGGAGGCCCCTACGAGCAGTACTTC. It codes for CASSLRAGGPYEQYF.

The gene calls are TRBV29-1 and TRBJ2-3; 10 nucleotides line up with TRBD2. V gave up 4 bases and J gave up 0 bases; unmatched junction bases: 4. Looked up from germline, CDR1 is SQVTM and CDR2 is ANQGSEA. This CDR3 comprises 15 residues. This CDR3 reads CSVVRLAGSTDTQYF. The CDR3 coding sequence is TGCAGCGTTGTTAGACTAGCGGGTAGCACAGATACGCAGTATTTT.

The chain couples TRBV29-1 to TRBJ2-7; 11 bases are a match to TRBD1. V was pared by 7 bases and J by 2 bases, with 4 bases of the junction left unmatched. CDR1 SQVTM and CDR2 ANQGSEA come from the germline V gene. The CDR3 covers 13 residues. CDR3 sequence: CSGGGQGAYEQYF. The CDR3, as DNA: TGCAGCGGTGGGGGACAGGGGGCCTACGAGCAGTACTTC.

The genes are TRBV4-3 and TRBJ1-2; 8 positions match TRBD1. With V trimmed by 5 bases and J by 5 bases, 7 bases remained unmatched. The CDR3 length is 14 residues. Per germline, CDR1 LGHNA and CDR2 YSLEER. CDR3 protein: CASSSSDRAYGYTF. In DNA form, the CDR3 reads TGCGCCAGCAGCTCGTCGGACAGGGCGTATGGCTACACCTTC.

The chain combines TRBV9 with TRBJ2-7, with D possibly TRBD2 on 6 matching bases. There are 13 residues in the CDR3. Trimming pared 3 bases from V and 6 bases from J, leaving 13 bases between. The V gene's germline CDR1 is SGDLS and CDR2 YYNGEE. The CDR3 protein is CASSAMTSSEQYF. CDR3 in DNA: TGTGCCAGCAGCGCGATGACTAGTTCCGAGCAGTACTTC.

The genes are TRBV5-1 and TRBJ2-7, with TRBD1 identical over 7 bases. Germline V CDR1 and CDR2: SGHRS, YFSETQ. Germline trimming cut 6 bases from V and 4 bases from J; bases unmatched to any gene: 7. CDR3 length equals 13 residues. CDR3 residues: CASTPAGGYEQYF. The CDR3 coding sequence is TGCGCCAGCACCCCGGCAGGGGGTTACGAGCAGTACTTC.

The V gene is TRBV14, the J gene TRBJ1-5; the D is unclear. CDR1 and CDR2 from the germline V gene are SGHDN and FVKESK. Trimming stripped 0 bases from V and 4 bases from J, with 4 bases between. The CDR3 sequence is 13 residues long. For the CDR3, the DNA is TGTGCCAGCAGCCAAGAGGGGAATCAGCCCCAGCATTTT. Protein sequence: CASSQEGNQPQHF.

The chain joins TRBV30 to TRBJ1-2, with unresolved D. The germline CDR1 and CDR2 sequences are GTSNPN and SVGIG (reference sequence). The length of the CDR3 is 20 residues. V dropped 0 bases and J dropped 8 bases, with 34 bases sitting between them. The CDR3 here is CAWSVRHRERAPLIAPGYTF. The CDR3 coding sequence is TGTGCCTGGAGTGTACGGCATAGGGAAAGGGCCCCCTTGATTGCTCCCGGCTACACCTTC.